The present TCR beta chain was sequenced within a study of blood T cell repertoires in COVID-19. Study background: The origin of the acute and convalescent COVID-19 samples was the United States, Italy and Spain. T cells, B-cell-depleted T cells, or PBMCs provided the cDNA or gDNA that served as material.

Original methodology: By means of reference gene primer amplification, nucleated cell counts were estimated. Clones were sequenced by immunoSEQ multiplex PCR, and TCRdb holds only the in-frame ones, with some missing. V and J calls and clone size are copied from that table; D and trimming were computed from the DNA. This table holds some 200,000 clones, around 80% found once. In this sample, this clone turned up once. This receptor was obtained from a woman in her thirties or forties who had recovered from COVID-19. Sequencing used peripheral blood.

CDR3 in DNA: TGCGCCAGCAGCTTGGGAGGACAGGGGCTCGATGGCTACACCTTC. Translated: CASSLGGQGLDGYTF. The V gene is TRBV5-1, the J gene TRBJ1-2; 9 nucleotides match TRBD1. Germline V gene lookup returns CDR1 SGHRS and CDR2 YFSETQ. The CDR3 covers 15 residues. V shed 0 bases, J shed 6 bases, and the junction held 6 bases outside the gene matches.